This TCR beta chain appears in the sequencing data of a study of cytomegalovirus exposure and HLA in healthy donors. The data were produced by immunoSEQ multiplex PCR, yet TCRdb's version contains in-frame clones alone and is incomplete. The data contain 82,000 or so clones, roughly 95% of them singletons. Of note for this clone: Its antigen remains unknown.

The study, taken as a whole, reports: There were 164 TCR beta chains listed as cytomegalovirus-associated.

Source material: PBMCs. This receptor was taken from a woman in her late teens or twenties in good health and CMV-seronegative.

The CDR3 reads CSPTKMPAGGPFLSGEQYF. CDR3 sequence (DNA): TGCAGCCCGACAAAGATGCCCGCGGGGGGGCCTTTTCTTTCCGGCGAGCAGTACTTC. The chain has TRBV29-1 and TRBJ2-7; 9 positions agree with TRBD2. The CDR3 extends over 19 amino acids. The germline V gene has CDR1 SQVTM and CDR2 ANQGSEA. V lost 8 bases, J lost 6 bases, and 29 bases stayed unmatched.